This T cell receptor beta chain was found in a study of blood T cell repertoires in COVID-19. Sequencing used immunoSEQ multiplex PCR; TCRdb keeps in-frame clones, though not all of them. This sample has 200,000 to 250,000 clones, with about 90% found just once. CDR1 is SGHKS, CDR2 YYEKEE, per germline (reference sequence). Unmatched junction bases numbered 8, after V lost 4 bases and J lost 8 bases. The CDR3 is 13 amino acids. This sequence was found in a woman under 40 who had recovered from COVID-19. Sequenced input: peripheral blood. The rearrangement uses TRBV5-5 and TRBJ1-2, with TRBD1 matching over 7 bases. CDR3 in DNA: TGTGCCAGCAGCCCCCTTGACAGGGCGGGCTACACCTTC. Amino acid sequence: CASSPLDRAGYTF.